This TCR beta chain was recorded in a study of blood T cells in healthy people across ages. Study-wide context: The capture of about one barcoded beta molecule per two T cells was achieved by template switching. Overall study findings and caveats: Getting older went along with TCR beta diversity per million T cells dropping roughly linearly.

Germline-derived CDR1 and CDR2 are SEHNR and FQNEAQ (reference sequence). CDR3 length: 16 amino acids. Collection of 7.5 to 10 milliliters of peripheral blood was performed for each donor. In regard to this clonotype: As yet, its antigen is unknown.

A second about 6 to 12 cycle PCR used barcoded and J-beta primers. Every sample returned 2.5 million or more CDR3-containing paired-end reads. TCRdb analysed the 5' RACE reads with MiXCR anew, one entry per CDR3 protein. There are about 1.4 million distinct CDR3 sequences in the sample; 55% to 75% occur only once, and about 6.3% lies in the top ten. The TCR originated in a young man in good health. Material for sequencing was blood. The rearrangement uses TRBV7-9 and TRBJ2-5; D might be TRBD1 (5 bases). TRBJ2-7 matches the DNA end more closely, so the J call is doubtful. The CDR3: CASSLVIGAGNYEQYF. In DNA form, the CDR3 reads TGTGCCAGCAGCTTAGTGATTGGGGCAGGGAACTACGAGCAGTACTTC.